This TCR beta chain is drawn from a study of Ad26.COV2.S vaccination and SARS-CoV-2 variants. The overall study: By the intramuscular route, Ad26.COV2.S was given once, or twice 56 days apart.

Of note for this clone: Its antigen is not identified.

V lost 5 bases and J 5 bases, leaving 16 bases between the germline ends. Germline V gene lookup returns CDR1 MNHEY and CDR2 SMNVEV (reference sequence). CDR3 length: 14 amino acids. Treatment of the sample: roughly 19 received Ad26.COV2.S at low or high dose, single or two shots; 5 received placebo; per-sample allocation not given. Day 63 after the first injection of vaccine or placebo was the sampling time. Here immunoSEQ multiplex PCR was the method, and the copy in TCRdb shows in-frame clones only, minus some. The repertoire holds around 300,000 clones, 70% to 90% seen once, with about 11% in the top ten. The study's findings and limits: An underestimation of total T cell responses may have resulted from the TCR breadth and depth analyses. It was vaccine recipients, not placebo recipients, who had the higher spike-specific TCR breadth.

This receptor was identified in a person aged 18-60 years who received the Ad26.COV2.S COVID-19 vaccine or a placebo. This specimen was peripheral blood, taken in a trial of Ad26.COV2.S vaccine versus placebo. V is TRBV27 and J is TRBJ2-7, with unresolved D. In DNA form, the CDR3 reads TGTGCCAGCAGTCCCGTGGTGGGGATAAACGAGCAGTACTTC. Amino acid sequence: CASSPVVGINEQYF.